One sample yielded the 8 T cell receptor beta chains listed below, sequenced in a study of T cell responses to AZD1222 COVID-19 vaccine (dated by TCRdb to about 2021). Library method: the immunoSEQ multiplex PCR assay. This immuneACCESS table, as held by TCRdb, lists in-frame sequences with V and J called but not all clones. Of the missing ones, under half trace to an unresolved V gene in checked studies; the others have no known cause. The sample records about 100,000 clones, roughly 88% of which are singletons. Around 8.7% of the sample is in the top ten clones. Explained via the paper, the time point label denotes: baseline before first vaccination. The sample was peripheral blood, taken on day 0 of AZD1222 vaccination. The source is an adult in good health.

The CDR3: CASIPSGGNQPQHF. DNA for the CDR3: TGTGCCAGCATCCCGTCTGGGGGCAATCAGCCCCAGCATTTT. This chain connects TRBV6-2 or TRBV6-3 to TRBJ1-5; D call uncertain. The CDR3 is made up of 14 amino acids. V lost 7 bases and J 2 bases, leaving 12 bases between the germline ends. The germline V gene encodes CDR1 MNHEY and CDR2 SVGEGT.

V gene TRBV27 combines with J gene TRBJ1-4; a weak D match, TRBD1 (5 bases). Trimming removed 7 bases from V and 5 bases from J, with 14 bases in between. In germline, CDR1 is MNHEY, CDR2 SMNVEV (reference sequence). The CDR3 runs to 14 residues. The CDR3 DNA is TGTGCCAGCAAAGGAAGGGGTGCGAATGAAAAACTGTTTTTT. This sequence encodes CASKGRGANEKLFF.

V usage is TRBV6-5 and J usage is TRBJ2-2, with a tentative D call TRBD1 (5 bases). Trimming pared 6 bases from V and 5 bases from J, leaving 7 bases between. Per the germline V gene, CDR1 is MNHEY and CDR2 is SVGAGI. This CDR3 is built from 12 residues. CDR3 bases: TGTGCCAGCAGCCAGGGTACCGGGGAGCTGTTTTTT. This translates into CASSQGTGELFF.

The chain is built from TRBV5-1 and TRBJ2-5; TRBD2 might be the D (6 bases). Germline V gives CDR1 SGHRS, CDR2 YFSETQ. The CDR3 totals 14 residues. Trimming shortened V by 3 bases and J by 4 bases, and 13 bases separated the two germline ends. CDR3 loop: CASSYGGRGETQYF. The CDR3 DNA reads TGCGCCAGCAGCTACGGGGGTAGGGGAGAGACCCAGTACTTC.

The chain employs TRBV15 and TRBJ1-5, with D tentatively TRBD1 (6 bases). The CDR3 loop spans 18 amino acids. V lost 5 bases and J 6 bases, leaving 26 bases between the germline ends. Per the germline V gene, CDR1 is LNHNV and CDR2 is YYDKDF (reference sequence). DNA of the CDR3: TGTGCCACCAGCCAACAGGGAAGGTCCTTCATCGCAATTCAGCCCCAGCATTTT. Encoded protein: CATSQQGRSFIAIQPQHF.

The chain is built from TRBV5-1 and TRBJ2-1; D is perhaps TRBD1 (5 bases). The V gene lost 0 bases and the J gene lost 0 bases, with 10 bases spanning the gap. Per the germline V gene, CDR1 is SGHRS and CDR2 is YFSETQ. The CDR3 runs to 16 residues. The CDR3 reads CASSLVQGSSYNEQFF. In nucleotides, the CDR3 is TGCGCCAGCAGCTTGGTCCAGGGAAGCTCCTACAATGAGCAGTTCTTC.

V and J are TRBV7-2 and TRBJ2-3; D unclear. This CDR3 contains 15 residues. V was shortened by 1 base and J by 0 bases, with 8 bases between the two germline ends. Germline V gene sequence: CDR1 SGHTA, CDR2 FQGNSA. CDR3 sequence (DNA): TGTGCCAGCAGCTTAGTTTCCCTGAGCACAGATACGCAGTATTTT. Its protein product is CASSLVSLSTDTQYF.

This clone was counted a single time. The V gene is TRBV18, the J gene TRBJ2-1; D uncertain. The CDR3 is 13 amino acids. The V gene's germline CDR1 is KGHSH and CDR2 LQKENI. The V end was cut by 1 base, the J end by 7 bases, with 8 bases between. CDR3: CASSPLPENEQFF. Here the CDR3 DNA reads TGTGCCAGCTCACCACTCCCAGAGAATGAGCAGTTCTTC.